One T cell receptor (beta chain) is described in this entry. What it binds is not known. These data come from a study of beta chain features in type 1 diabetes. In germline, CDR1 is LGHNA, CDR2 YNFKEQ. This CDR3 contains 18 residues. The V gene end was trimmed by 4 bases and the J gene end by 5 bases; junction bases not matched to a gene: 19. Study-level points and caveats: All four CD4+ subsets from Type 1 diabetes patients carried moderately but significantly shorter TCRB CDR3s. Within patients, naive, central memory and Treg TCRB repertoires seemed more similar than within healthy donors.

Expressed TCRB transcripts were sequenced because the isolated RNA had all been reverse transcribed beforehand. Generated by immunoSEQ multiplex PCR, the TCRdb table keeps only in-frame clones and is missing some. Of more than 150,000 clones in the sample, around 10% were seen once. The chain uses TRBV4-2 and TRBJ2-5, with TRBD2 identical over 7 bases. Sequencing was done on a sample of central memory CD4+ T cells from blood. The sequence was collected from a man aged 18 to 29 in good health. In DNA, the CDR3 is TGTGCCAGCAGCCCCGGTCGCAGCGGGGAGCTTCGGGGGGAGACCCAGTACTTC. This encodes CASSPGRSGELRGETQYF.